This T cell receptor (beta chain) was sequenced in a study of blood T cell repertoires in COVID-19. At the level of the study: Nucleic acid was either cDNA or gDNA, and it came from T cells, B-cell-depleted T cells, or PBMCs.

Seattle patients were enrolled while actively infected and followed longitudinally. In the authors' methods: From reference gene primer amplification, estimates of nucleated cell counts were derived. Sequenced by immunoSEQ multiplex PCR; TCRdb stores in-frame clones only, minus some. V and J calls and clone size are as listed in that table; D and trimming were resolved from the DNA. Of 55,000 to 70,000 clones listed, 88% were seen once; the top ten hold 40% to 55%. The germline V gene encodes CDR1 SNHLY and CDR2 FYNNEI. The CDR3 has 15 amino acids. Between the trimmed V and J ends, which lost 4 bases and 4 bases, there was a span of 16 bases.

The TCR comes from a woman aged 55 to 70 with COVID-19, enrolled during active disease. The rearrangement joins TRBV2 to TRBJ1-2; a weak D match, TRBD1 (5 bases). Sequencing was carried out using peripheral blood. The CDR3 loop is CASSVSQGSGYGYTF. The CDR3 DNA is TGTGCCAGCAGTGTTAGCCAGGGTTCCGGCTATGGCTACACCTTC.